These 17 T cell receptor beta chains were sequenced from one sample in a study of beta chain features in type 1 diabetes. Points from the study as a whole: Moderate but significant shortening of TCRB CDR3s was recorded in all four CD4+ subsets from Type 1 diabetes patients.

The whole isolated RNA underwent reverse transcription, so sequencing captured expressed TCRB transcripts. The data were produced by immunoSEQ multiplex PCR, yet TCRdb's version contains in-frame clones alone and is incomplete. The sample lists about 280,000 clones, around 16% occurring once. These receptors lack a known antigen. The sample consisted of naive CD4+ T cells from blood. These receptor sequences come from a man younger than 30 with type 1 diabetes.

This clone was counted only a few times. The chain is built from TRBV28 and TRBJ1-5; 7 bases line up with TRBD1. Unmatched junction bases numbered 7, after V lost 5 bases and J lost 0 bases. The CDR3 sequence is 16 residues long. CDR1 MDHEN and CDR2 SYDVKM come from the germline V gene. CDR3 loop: CASSTGQYLSNQPQHF. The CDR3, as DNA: TGTGCCAGCAGTACGGGACAGTACCTTAGCAATCAGCCCCAGCATTTT. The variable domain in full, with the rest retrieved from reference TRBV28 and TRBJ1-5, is DVKVTQSSRYLVKRTGEKVFLECVQDMDHENMFWYRQDPGLGLRLIYFSYDVKMKEKGDIPEGYSVSREKKERFSLILESASTNQTSMYLCASSTGQYLSNQPQHFGDGTRLSIL.

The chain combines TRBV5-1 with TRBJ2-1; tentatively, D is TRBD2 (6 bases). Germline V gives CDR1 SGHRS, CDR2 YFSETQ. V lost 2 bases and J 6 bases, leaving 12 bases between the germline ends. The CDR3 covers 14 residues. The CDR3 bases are TGCGCCAGCAGCTTAACGGGAGTAAGCAATGAGCAGTTCTTC. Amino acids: CASSLTGVSNEQFF. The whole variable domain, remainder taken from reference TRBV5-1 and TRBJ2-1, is KAGVTQTPRYLIKTRGQQVTLSCSPISGHRSVSWYQQTPGQGLQFLFEYFSETQRNKGNFPGRFSGRQFSNSRSEMNVSTLELGDSALYLCASSLTGVSNEQFFGPGTRLTVL.

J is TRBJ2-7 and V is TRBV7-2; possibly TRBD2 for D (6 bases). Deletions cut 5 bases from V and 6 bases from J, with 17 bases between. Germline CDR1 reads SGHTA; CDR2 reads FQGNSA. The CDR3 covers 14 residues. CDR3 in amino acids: CASSPGTWNGEQYF. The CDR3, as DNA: TGTGCCAGCAGCCCTGGGACTTGGAACGGCGAGCAGTACTTC.

CDR3 protein: CASSVGVAGVETQYF. The CDR3 nucleotides are TGTGCCAGCAGCGTCGGGGTAGCGGGAGTTGAGACCCAGTACTTC. The V call is TRBV9, the J call TRBJ2-5, with 9 bases that match TRBD2. Trimming at V came to 2 bases and at J to 5 bases, leaving 7 bases not matched to a gene. Germline CDR1 SGDLS, CDR2 YYNGEE. The CDR3 consists of 15 residues.

The CDR3 DNA sequence: TGTGCCAGCAGCTTAGTCCTATCACACGAGCAGTACTTC. Translation: CASSLVLSHEQYF. The V and J genes are TRBV7-9 and TRBJ2-7, with D unresolved. V gave up 1 base and J gave up 5 bases, with 9 bases separating them. The V gene's germline CDR1 is SEHNR and CDR2 FQNEAQ (reference sequence). The CDR3 contains 13 residues.

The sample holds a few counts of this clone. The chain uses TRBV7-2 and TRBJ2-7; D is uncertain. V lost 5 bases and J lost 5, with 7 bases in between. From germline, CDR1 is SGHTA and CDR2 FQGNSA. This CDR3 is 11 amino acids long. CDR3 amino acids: CASSQYNEQYF. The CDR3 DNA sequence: TGTGCCAGCAGCCAATACAACGAGCAGTACTTC.

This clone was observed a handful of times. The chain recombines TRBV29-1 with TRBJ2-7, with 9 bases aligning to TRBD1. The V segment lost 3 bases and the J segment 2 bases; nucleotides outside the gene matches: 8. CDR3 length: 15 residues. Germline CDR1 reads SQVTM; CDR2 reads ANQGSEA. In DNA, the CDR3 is TGCAGCGTTGACGACAGGGGGTATTGTACCTACGAGCAGTACTTC. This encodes CSVDDRGYCTYEQYF.

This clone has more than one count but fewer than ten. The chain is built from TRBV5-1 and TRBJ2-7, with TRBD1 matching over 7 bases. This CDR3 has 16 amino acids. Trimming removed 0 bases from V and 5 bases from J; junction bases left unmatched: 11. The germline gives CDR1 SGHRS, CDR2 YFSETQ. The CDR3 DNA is TGCGCCAGCAGCTTGGCGACACAGGGGTTCGTCGACGAGCAGTACTTC. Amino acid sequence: CASSLATQGFVDEQYF.

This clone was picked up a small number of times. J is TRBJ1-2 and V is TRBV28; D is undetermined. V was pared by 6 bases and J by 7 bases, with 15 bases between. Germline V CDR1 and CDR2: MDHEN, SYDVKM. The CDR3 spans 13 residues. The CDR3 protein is CASSLSARGGYTF. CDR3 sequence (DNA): TGTGCCAGCAGCCTTTCGGCTCGGGGTGGCTACACCTTC.

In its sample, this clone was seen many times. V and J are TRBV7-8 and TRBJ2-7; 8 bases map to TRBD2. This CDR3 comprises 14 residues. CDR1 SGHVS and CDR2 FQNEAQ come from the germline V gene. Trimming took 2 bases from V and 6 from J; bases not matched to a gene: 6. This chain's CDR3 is CASSLSGRLGEQYF. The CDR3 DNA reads TGTGCCAGCAGCTTAAGCGGGAGATTGGGCGAGCAGTACTTC.

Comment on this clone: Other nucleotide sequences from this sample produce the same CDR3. In nucleotides, the CDR3 is TGCAGTGCTAGGGTGGGCGAGACCCAGTACTTC. Its protein is CSARVGETQYF. V usage is TRBV20-1 and J usage is TRBJ2-5, with D hard to call. The germline V gene encodes CDR1 DFQATT and CDR2 SNEGSKA (reference sequence). V lost 3 bases, J lost 5 bases, and 7 bases lay in between. The CDR3 contains 11 residues.

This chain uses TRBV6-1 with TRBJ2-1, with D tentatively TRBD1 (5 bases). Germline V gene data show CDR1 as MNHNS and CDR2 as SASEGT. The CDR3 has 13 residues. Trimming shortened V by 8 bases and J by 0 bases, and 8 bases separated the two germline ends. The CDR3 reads CASAGRSYNEQFF. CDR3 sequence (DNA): TGTGCCAGCGCAGGGCGCTCCTACAATGAGCAGTTCTTC.

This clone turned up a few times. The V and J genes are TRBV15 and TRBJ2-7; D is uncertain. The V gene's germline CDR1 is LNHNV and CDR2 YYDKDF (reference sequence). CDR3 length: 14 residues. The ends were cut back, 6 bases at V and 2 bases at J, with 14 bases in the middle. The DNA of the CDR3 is TGTGCCACCAGAAGTAAACTGGTACCCTACGAGCAGTACTTC. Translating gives CATRSKLVPYEQYF. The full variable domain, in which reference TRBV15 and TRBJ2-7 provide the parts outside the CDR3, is DAMVIQNPRYQVTQFGKPVTLSCSQTLNHNVMYWYQQKSSQAPKLLFHYYDKDFNNEADTPDNFQSRRPNTSFCFLDIRSPGLGDTAMYLCATRSKLVPYEQYFGPGTRLTVT.

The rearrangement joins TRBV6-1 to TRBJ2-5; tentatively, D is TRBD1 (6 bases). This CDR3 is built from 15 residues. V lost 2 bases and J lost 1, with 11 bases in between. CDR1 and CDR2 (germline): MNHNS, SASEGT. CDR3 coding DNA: TGTGCCAGCAGTGAACAAGACAGGATCCAAGAGACCCAGTACTTC. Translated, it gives CASSEQDRIQETQYF.

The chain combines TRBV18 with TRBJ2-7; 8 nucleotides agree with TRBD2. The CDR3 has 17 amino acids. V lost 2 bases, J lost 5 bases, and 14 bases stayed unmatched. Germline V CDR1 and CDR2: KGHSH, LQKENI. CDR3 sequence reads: CASSPNSGVTRLNEQYF. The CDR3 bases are TGTGCCAGCTCACCAAATAGCGGGGTAACCCGTCTGAACGAGCAGTACTTC.

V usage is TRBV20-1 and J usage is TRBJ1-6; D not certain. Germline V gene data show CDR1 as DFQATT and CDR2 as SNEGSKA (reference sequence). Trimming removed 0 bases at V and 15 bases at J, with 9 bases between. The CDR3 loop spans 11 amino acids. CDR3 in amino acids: CSARDVEGLHF. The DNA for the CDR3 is TGCAGTGCTAGAGATGTTGAGGGCCTCCACTTT.

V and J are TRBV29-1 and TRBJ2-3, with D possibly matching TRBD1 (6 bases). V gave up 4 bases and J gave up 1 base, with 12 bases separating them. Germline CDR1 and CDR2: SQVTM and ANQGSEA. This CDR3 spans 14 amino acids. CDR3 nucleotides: TGCAGCGTTGGGAGCAGGGGTGGCACAGATACGCAGTATTTT. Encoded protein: CSVGSRGGTDTQYF.